This TCR beta chain comes out of a study of shared clonotypes between healthy human individuals. Germline V gene sequence: CDR1 MNHNS, CDR2 SASEGT. Trimming took off 0 bases at V and 7 bases at J, with 18 bases between the two ends. The length of the CDR3 is 16 residues. Study-wide results and limits: What limited the represented genetic and exposure-history diversity was the small number of donors. The four-donor shared clonotypes exceeded non-shared clonotypes in generation probability, with non-shared ones scoring lower.

On this clone: Its cognate antigen is unknown.

Replicate PCRs from sorted subsets contained 200 ng DNA, which is 29,000 or so T cell genomes. The method was immunoSEQ multiplex PCR; TCRdb's version includes in-frame clones alone and lacks a portion of them. The sample records 1,500,000 or so clones, about 98.5% being singletons. The chain has TRBV6-1 and TRBJ2-5; possibly TRBD2 for D (5 bases). This TCR was sampled from a man between 25 and 39 years old in good health. The sample comprised naive CD4+ T cells sorted from blood. Noted subset: CD45RA+ positively selected. CDR3 protein: CASSEAWGDTYGTQYF. CDR3 bases: TGTGCCAGCAGTGAAGCTTGGGGAGATACCTACGGGACCCAGTACTTC.